This T cell receptor beta chain stems from a study of CD8 T cells in Susac syndrome. The CDR3 is made up of 14 amino acids. Between the trimmed V and J ends, which lost 3 bases and 3 bases, there was a span of 12 bases. The germline gives CDR1 LNHDA, CDR2 SQIVND (reference sequence). RNA, at about 0.45 to 1 ug, was reverse transcribed with random hexamers. One entry per CDR3 protein, called by TCRdb with MiXCR from the immunoSEQ multiplex PCR reads. The repertoire holds 250,000 to 300,000 distinct CDR3 sequences, with 85% as singletons. This TCR was sampled from a human donor with multiple sclerosis. Sequences were obtained from CD8+ T cells from PBMCs. This sequence joins TRBV19 and TRBJ2-7, with a possible D match to TRBD2 (5 bases). The CDR3 loop is CASSMDLEDYEQYF. CDR3 bases: TGTGCCAGTAGTATGGACCTGGAGGACTACGAGCAGTACTTC.